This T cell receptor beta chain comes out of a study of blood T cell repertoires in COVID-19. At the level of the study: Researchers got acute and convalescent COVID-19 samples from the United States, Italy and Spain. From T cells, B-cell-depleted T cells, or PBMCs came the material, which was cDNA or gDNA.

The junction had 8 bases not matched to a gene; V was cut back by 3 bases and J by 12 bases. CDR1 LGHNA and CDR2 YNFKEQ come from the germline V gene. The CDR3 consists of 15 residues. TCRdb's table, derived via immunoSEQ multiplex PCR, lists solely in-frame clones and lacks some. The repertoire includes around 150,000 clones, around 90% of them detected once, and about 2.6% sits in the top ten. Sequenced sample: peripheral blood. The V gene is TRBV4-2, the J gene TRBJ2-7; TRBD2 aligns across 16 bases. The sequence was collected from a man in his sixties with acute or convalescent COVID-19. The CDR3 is CASSQAGTSGGAWYF. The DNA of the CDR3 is TGTGCCAGCAGCCAGGCCGGGACTAGCGGGGGGGCGTGGTACTTC.